The 21 T cell receptor beta chains below all came from one sample that was sequenced in a study of resident and recirculating memory T cells in vitiligo. Produced via immunoSEQ multiplex PCR; TCRdb's table is partial and in-frame only. Of fewer than 85,000 clones listed, about 91% are singletons. Sequences were obtained from blood. These receptors all come from a male donor with vitiligo.

Only a few counts were recorded for this clone. The chain employs TRBV9 and TRBJ2-3; 7 nucleotides line up with TRBD2. The CDR3 runs 17 residues. The V gene end was trimmed by 5 bases and the J gene end by 5 bases; junction bases not matched to a gene: 17. From germline, CDR1 is SGDLS and CDR2 YYNGEE. Written as DNA, the CDR3 is TGTGCCAGCAGACCCCCGGTGGGGCGGGAGCCCGAAGATACGCAGTATTTT. Amino acid sequence: CASRPPVGREPEDTQYF. Using reference TRBV9 and TRBJ2-3 for the parts outside the CDR3, the full variable domain is DSGVTQTPKHLITATGQRVTLRCSPRSGDLSVYWYQQSLDQGLQFLIQYYNGEERAKGNILERFSAQQFPDLHSELNLSSLELGDSALYFCASRPPVGREPEDTQYFGPGTRLTVL.

In this sample, this clone turned up once. The chain combines TRBV29-1 with TRBJ2-1; TRBD2 matches 8 bases. Germline V gives CDR1 SQVTM, CDR2 ANQGSEA. V was pared by 0 bases and J by 7 bases, with 8 bases of the junction left unmatched. The CDR3 runs to 15 residues. CDR3: CSVEDGVAGINEQFF. As DNA, the CDR3 is TGCAGCGTTGAAGATGGAGTAGCGGGGATAAATGAGCAGTTCTTC.

The V gene is TRBV15, the J gene TRBJ1-2; 7 bases agree with TRBD1. The CDR3 has 14 amino acids. CDR1 is LNHNV and CDR2 is YYDKDF in the germline V gene (reference sequence). The ends lost 5 bases at V and 8 bases at J; junction bases unmatched: 11. The CDR3 is CATSSQGEVRGYTF. The DNA for the CDR3 is TGTGCCACCAGCTCCCAGGGGGAAGTGAGGGGCTACACCTTC.

V usage is TRBV18 and J usage is TRBJ1-2; D unresolved. V was cut by 1 base and J by 5 bases, with 17 bases left in between. CDR3 length: 16 residues. Germline CDR1 reads KGHSH; CDR2 reads LQKENI. As DNA, the CDR3 is TGTGCCAGCTCACCACTATCTGGGAGGTTTGAGTATGGCTACACCTTC. Translating gives CASSPLSGRFEYGYTF.

V and J are TRBV28 and TRBJ2-5, with D possibly matching TRBD2 (6 bases). This CDR3 contains 17 residues. V lost 1 base and J lost 2, with 17 bases in between. CDR1 MDHEN and CDR2 SYDVKM come from the germline V gene. CDR3 sequence: CASSLYRGSGEQETQYF. In DNA form, the CDR3 reads TGTGCCAGCAGTTTATATCGGGGTAGCGGAGAACAAGAGACCCAGTACTTC.

J is TRBJ1-1 and V is TRBV4-1; D is possibly TRBD1 (5 bases). With 5 bases removed from V and 3 bases from J, the gap between germline ends came to 16 bases. The CDR3 runs 15 residues. CDR1 and CDR2 from the germline V gene are MGHRA and YSYEKL. The CDR3 reads CASSAMQGEDTEAFF. DNA for the CDR3: TGCGCCAGCAGCGCAATGCAAGGGGAAGACACTGAAGCTTTCTTT.

A few counts support this clone. The J gene is TRBJ1-1, the V gene TRBV30, with D possibly matching TRBD1 (5 bases). Germline lookup yields CDR1 GTSNPN and CDR2 SVGIG (reference sequence). This CDR3 has 13 amino acids. V was cut by 5 bases and J by 8 bases, with 18 bases left in between. The CDR3 is CAWPLTGTREAFF. CDR3 nucleotide sequence: TGTGCCTGGCCTCTTACAGGCACCAGAGAAGCTTTCTTT. Drawing the rest from reference TRBV30 and TRBJ1-1, the complete variable domain is SQTIHQWPATLVQPVGSPLSLECTVEGTSNPNLYWYRQAAGRGLQLLFYSVGIGQISSEVPQNLSASRPQDRQFILSSKKLLLSDSGFYLCAWPLTGTREAFFGQGTRLTVV.

CDR3 residues: CAISPRTSGRKDEQFF. In DNA, the CDR3 is TGTGCCATCAGCCCAAGGACTAGCGGGAGGAAGGATGAGCAGTTCTTC. V usage is TRBV10-3 and J usage is TRBJ2-7, with 14 bases identical to TRBD2. Matching the DNA end better, TRBJ2-1 makes the J call doubtful. The CDR3 runs 16 residues. The V gene's germline CDR1 is ENHRY and CDR2 SYGVKD.

J is TRBJ1-2 and V is TRBV6-1; 10 positions match TRBD1. V gave up 7 bases and J gave up 4 bases; unmatched junction bases: 6. The germline gives CDR1 MNHNS, CDR2 SASEGT. There are 14 residues in the CDR3. Written as DNA, the CDR3 is TGTGCCAGCATCCTGGACAGGGGGACCTATGGCTACACCTTC. Amino acid sequence: CASILDRGTYGYTF.

The V and J genes are TRBV29-1 and TRBJ2-3; TRBD1 might be the D (5 bases). CDR3 length: 17 residues. V was trimmed by 4 bases and J by 5 bases, leaving 25 bases between them. Germline V gene lookup returns CDR1 SQVTM and CDR2 ANQGSEA. CDR3 nucleotide sequence: TGCAGCGTTGGGGGCAGCAGTAGTACCTACCCCGTAGATACGCAGTATTTT. It translates to CSVGGSSSTYPVDTQYF.

The chain couples TRBV11-2 to TRBJ2-1; 8 positions match TRBD1. This CDR3 has 13 residues. From germline, CDR1 is SGHAT and CDR2 FQNNGV. V was pared by 0 bases and J by 14 bases, with 6 bases of the junction left unmatched. CDR3 amino acids: CASSLDRAGGKFF. DNA of the CDR3: TGTGCCAGCAGCTTAGATCGGGCAGGGGGCAAGTTCTTC.

The V gene is TRBV28, the J gene TRBJ2-5; 7 nucleotides agree with TRBD1. The length of the CDR3 is 16 residues. Per germline, CDR1 MDHEN and CDR2 SYDVKM. V shed 5 bases, J shed 2 bases, and the junction held 11 bases outside the gene matches. The CDR3 sequence is CASSRGDRNSQETQYF. The DNA for the CDR3 is TGTGCCAGCAGTAGAGGGGACAGAAATTCGCAAGAGACCCAGTACTTC.

V gene TRBV19 combines with J gene TRBJ2-1; 9 nucleotides align to TRBD1. The trim removed 5 bases at V and 8 bases at J, leaving 13 bases unmatched. This CDR3 has 16 residues. Germline V lookup: CDR1 LNHDA, CDR2 SQIVND (reference sequence). This CDR3 reads CASSPLTGGDYDEQFF. CDR3 nucleotides: TGTGCCAGTAGTCCTCTGACAGGGGGGGATTACGATGAGCAGTTCTTC. The whole variable domain, filled in from reference TRBV19 and TRBJ2-1, reads DGGITQSPKYLFRKEGQNVTLSCEQNLNHDAMYWYRQDPGQGLRLIYYSQIVNDFQKGDIAEGYSVSREKKESFPLTVTSAQKNPTAFYLCASSPLTGGDYDEQFFGPGTRLTVL.

This chain links TRBV6-5 with TRBJ1-1, with D possibly being TRBD1 (5 bases). With 10 bases removed from V and 4 bases from J, the gap between germline ends came to 16 bases. The CDR3 loop spans 13 amino acids. Germline V gene sequence: CDR1 MNHEY, CDR2 SVGAGI. CDR3 region: CANPMAGPTEAFF. In DNA form, the CDR3 reads TGTGCCAACCCTATGGCAGGGCCCACTGAAGCTTTCTTT.

The chain is built from TRBV6-5 and TRBJ2-5, with a tentative D call TRBD2 (6 bases). Trimming removed 1 base at V and 5 bases at J, with 11 bases between. The CDR3 contains 14 residues. Germline CDR1 reads MNHEY; CDR2 reads SVGAGI. The CDR3 sequence: CASSYLTGEETQYF. The CDR3 nucleotides are TGTGCCAGCAGTTACTTGACGGGAGAGGAGACCCAGTACTTC.

The chain links TRBV5-4 to TRBJ1-2; D remains ambiguous. V was cut by 0 bases and J by 3 bases, with 6 bases left in between. The CDR3 loop spans 13 amino acids. Germline CDR1 reads SGHNT; CDR2 reads YYREEE (reference sequence). The CDR3 is CASSLDRDYGYTF. DNA for the CDR3: TGTGCCAGCAGCTTGGACAGAGACTATGGCTACACCTTC.

V and J are TRBV27 and TRBJ2-5; TRBD2 matches 10 bases. The CDR3 extends over 16 amino acids. Germline V gene sequence: CDR1 MNHEY, CDR2 SMNVEV (reference sequence). Trimming cost V 5 bases and J 0 bases; bases outside gene matches: 6. The CDR3 loop is CASSPRLAGYQETQYF. CDR3 DNA sequence: TGTGCCAGCAGTCCCAGACTAGCGGGCTACCAAGAGACCCAGTACTTC.

The sample holds one count of this clone. The chain has TRBV6-1 and TRBJ2-2; 9 bases align to TRBD1. The CDR3 runs 16 residues. Germline CDR1 MNHNS, CDR2 SASEGT. The V segment lost 2 bases and the J segment 4 bases; nucleotides outside the gene matches: 5. In nucleotides, the CDR3 is TGTGCCAGCAGTGAAATAATGGGACAGGGCACCGGGGAGCTGTTTTTT. Translating it yields CASSEIMGQGTGELFF.

The J gene is TRBJ2-6, the V gene TRBV28; D is possibly TRBD1 (6 bases). CDR3 length equals 15 residues. V gave up 5 bases and J gave up 4 bases, with 12 bases separating them. The V gene's germline CDR1 is MDHEN and CDR2 SYDVKM. CDR3 nucleotides: TGTGCCAGCAGTACCAGGGGTCCAGGGGCCAACGTCCTGACTTTC. Protein sequence: CASSTRGPGANVLTF.

V usage is TRBV7-9 and J usage is TRBJ2-1, with 9 nucleotides matching TRBD1. The CDR3 totals 15 residues. Trimming at V came to 4 bases and at J to 7 bases, leaving 8 bases not matched to a gene. Germline values: CDR1 SEHNR, CDR2 FQNEAQ (reference sequence). CDR3 in DNA: TGTGCCAGCAGCTCCACAGGGGGCTTGGGAAATGAGCAGTTCTTC. It translates to CASSSTGGLGNEQFF.

V gene TRBV13 combines with J gene TRBJ2-5; TRBD2 agrees at 7 bases. V was pared by 5 bases and J by 5 bases, with 14 bases of the junction left unmatched. The germline V gene has CDR1 PRHDT and CDR2 FYEKMQ (reference sequence). The CDR3 extends over 16 amino acids. This CDR3 reads CASSTTGEREGETQYF. Here the CDR3 DNA reads TGTGCCAGCAGCACTACCGGGGAGCGGGAAGGTGAGACCCAGTACTTC.